Following are 24 T cell receptor beta chains from one sample sequenced in a study of tumor-infiltrating lymphocytes in primary liver carcinoma. The template, about 550 ng total RNA, yielded TCR beta cDNA made with a constant-region primer. Library construction for TCR beta comprised three nested multiplex PCR rounds performed with slightly modified ARM-PCR. The first two PCR rounds used TRBV1-TRBV30 primers with a Cbeta primer, around 10 cycles each. Each CDR3 protein gets one entry after TCRdb re-called the multiplex PCR reads with MiXCR. The sample carries almost 200,000 distinct CDR3 sequences, about two thirds recorded once. Researchers drew blood RNA from unsorted whole blood and extracted germline DNA as well. Sequences were obtained from peripheral blood. The receptors here all came from an older woman with primary liver carcinoma and hepatitis B virus infection.

As regards this clonotype: Sequence at one end of the junction differs from germline and may be a read error. The chain joins TRBV11-2 to TRBJ2-7; weak D call: TRBD1 (6 bases). The germline V gene encodes CDR1 SGHAT and CDR2 FQNNGV. This CDR3 contains 14 residues. The CDR3 DNA is TGTGTCAGCAGCTTCGAAAGGGGGTCCTACGGGCAGTACTTC. It encodes CVSSFERGSYGQYF.

A note on this clonotype: Since a much larger clone is just one base distant, this may be a read error. This chain connects TRBV5-4 to TRBJ2-7, with D possibly being TRBD2 (8 bases). Trimming stripped 2 bases from V and 8 bases from J, with 20 bases between. The CDR3 has 15 amino acids. Per the germline V gene, CDR1 is SGHNT and CDR2 is YYREEE (reference sequence). The DNA of the CDR3 is TGTGCCAGCAGCTTCACTAGCGGACAAGGGGGCAAGCAGTACTTC. Amino acid sequence: CASSFTSGQGGKQYF.

This clonotype has at least ten counts. The chain carries TRBV7-9 and TRBJ1-5, with D possibly matching TRBD1 (6 bases). The V end was cut by 3 bases, the J end by 6 bases, with 12 bases between. The CDR3 consists of 14 residues. The germline V gene has CDR1 SEHNR and CDR2 FQNEAQ (reference sequence). The CDR3: CASSFPGGGQPQHF. Written as DNA, the CDR3 is TGTGCCAGCAGCTTTCCCGGGGGCGGTCAGCCCCAGCATTTT.

For this clonotype: At one end, the junction sequence differs from germline, possibly due to a read error. The genes are TRBV28 and TRBJ1-2, with a possible D match to TRBD1 (5 bases). This CDR3 has 16 residues. CDR1 MDHEN and CDR2 SYDVKM come from the germline V gene. The CDR3 coding sequence is TGTACCAGCAGTTTATCCTGGCCGGGGGGGACCTATGGCTACACCTTC. This codes for CTSSLSWPGGTYGYTF.

This clonotype occurred a few times. The chain employs TRBV6-2 or TRBV6-3 and TRBJ2-7; TRBD2 aligns across 8 bases. V shed 2 bases, J shed 1 base, and the junction held 7 bases outside the gene matches. This CDR3 spans 16 amino acids. Germline-derived CDR1 and CDR2 are MNHEY and SVGEGT. CDR3 nucleotide sequence: TGTGCCAGCAGTTACGGTGGTAGCGGGACTTCCTACGAGCAGTACTTC. Translating it yields CASSYGGSGTSYEQYF.

On this clonotype: The junction departs from germline at one end; a sequencing error may be responsible. For the CDR3, the DNA is TGTTCCAGCAGCTTAGATAGGCTCAGTCTAACGGGTCCCTACGAGCAGTACTTC. This sequence encodes CSSSLDRLSLTGPYEQYF. The chain links TRBV11-2 to TRBJ2-7, with unresolved D. This CDR3 has 18 residues. CDR1 and CDR2 (germline): SGHAT, FQNNGV.

Of note for this clonotype: A much more abundant neighbour one base away suggests this may be a read error. J is TRBJ2-3 and V is TRBV5-6; weak D call: TRBD2 (5 bases). Per the germline V gene, CDR1 is SGHDT and CDR2 is YYEEEE. Trimming stripped 8 bases from V and 1 base from J, with 20 bases between. The CDR3 has 16 residues. CDR3: CASGSEERTGTDTQYF. The CDR3, as DNA: TGTGCCAGTGGGTCGGAAGAGAGGACTGGCACAGATACGCAGTATTTT. Combining the CDR3 with reference TRBV5-6 and TRBJ2-3 gives the whole variable domain DAGVTQSPTHLIKTRGQQVTLRCSPKSGHDTVSWYQQALGQGPQFIFQYYEEEERQRGNFPDRFSGHQFPNYSSELNVNALLLGDSALYLCASGSEERTGTDTQYFGPGTRLTVL.

This clonotype was observed at least ten times. This chain links TRBV7-8 with TRBJ2-7; 9 positions agree with TRBD2. The CDR3 runs 16 residues. Trimming took 2 bases from V and 3 from J; bases not matched to a gene: 8. The germline V gene has CDR1 SGHVS and CDR2 FQNEAQ. The CDR3: CASSLNSGSGSYEQYF. The CDR3 nucleotides are TGTGCCAGCAGCTTAAATAGCGGGAGCGGGAGCTACGAGCAGTACTTC.

This clonotype was seen once. This rearrangement joins TRBV28 to TRBJ2-3; 13 bases match TRBD2. Germline trimming cut 10 bases from V and 3 bases from J; bases unmatched to any gene: 7. Germline V gives CDR1 MDHEN, CDR2 SYDVKM. The CDR3 runs to 15 residues. CDR3 bases: TGTGCCAACACCCCACTAGCGGGAGGGACAGATACGCAGTATTTT. It specifies CANTPLAGGTDTQYF. Together with reference TRBV28 and TRBJ2-3, the CDR3 gives the full variable domain: DVKVTQSSRYLVKRTGEKVFLECVQDMDHENMFWYRQDPGLGLRLIYFSYDVKMKEKGDIPEGYSVSREKKERFSLILESASTNQTSMYLCANTPLAGGTDTQYFGPGTRLTVL.

The V call is TRBV6-1, the J call TRBJ2-7; 7 bases line up with TRBD1. CDR1 and CDR2 from the germline V gene are MNHNS and SASEGT. This CDR3 has 15 amino acids. Trimming cost V 4 bases and J 2 bases; bases outside gene matches: 8. The CDR3 DNA reads TGTGCCAGCAGTGTCCGGGACAGTGGACCCTACGAGCAGTACTTC. It codes for CASSVRDSGPYEQYF.

The chain carries TRBV11-3 and TRBJ2-1; D remains unclear. Trimming took 4 bases from V and 5 from J, leaving 9 bases between them. The CDR3 is made up of 13 amino acids. Germline V lookup: CDR1 SGHNT, CDR2 YENEEA. Here the CDR3 reads CASSWLVNNEQFF. In nucleotides, the CDR3 is TGTGCCAGCAGCTGGTTAGTTAACAATGAGCAGTTCTTC.

The V call is TRBV5-4, the J call TRBJ1-1, with D possibly being TRBD1 (6 bases). The CDR3 sequence is 13 residues long. Per the germline V gene, CDR1 is SGHNT and CDR2 is YYREEE (reference sequence). Trimming shortened V by 2 bases and J by 3 bases, and 8 bases separated the two germline ends. This chain's CDR3 is CASSFGTHTEAFF. CDR3 nucleotides: TGTGCCAGCAGCTTCGGGACACACACTGAAGCTTTCTTT.

The CDR3 here is CAGAWDRGAPSEQFF. CDR3 DNA: TGTGCCGGGGCTTGGGATAGGGGCGCGCCTTCTGAGCAGTTCTTC. The rearrangement uses TRBV5-4 and TRBJ2-1; possibly TRBD1 for D (5 bases). V lost 10 bases, J lost 9 bases, and 26 bases lay in between. From germline, CDR1 is SGHNT and CDR2 YYREEE (reference sequence). The CDR3 is 15 amino acids.

Worth noting for this clonotype: It may be a read error: a sequence one base away is much more abundant. The rearrangement links TRBV10-3 to TRBJ1-6; D is perhaps TRBD1 (5 bases). Per the germline V gene, CDR1 is ENHRY and CDR2 is SYGVKD. This CDR3 is built from 14 residues. CDR3 sequence reads: CAISVTGENSLLHF. In DNA form, the CDR3 reads TGTGCCATCAGTGTTACAGGAGAAAATTCACTCCTCCACTTT.

Concerning this clonotype: Mismatch with germline at one junction end may stem from a read error. This rearrangement joins TRBV7-8 to TRBJ2-3; D may be TRBD1 (6 bases). Germline assignment: CDR1 SGHVS and CDR2 FQNEAQ. The CDR3 has 19 amino acids. CDR3: CASSSHREQVVRDTDTRYF. For the CDR3, the DNA is TGTGCCAGCAGCTCCCACAGGGAACAAGTTGTTCGGGACACAGATACGCGGTATTTT.

The gene calls are TRBV11-2 and TRBJ1-1; unclear D gene. V was shortened by 5 bases and J by 0 bases, with 10 bases between the two germline ends. The CDR3 has 14 amino acids. CDR1 and CDR2 (germline): SGHAT, FQNNGV. The CDR3 spells CASSPPLLNTEAFF. The CDR3 nucleotides are TGTGCCAGCAGCCCTCCCCTCTTGAACACTGAAGCTTTCTTT.

This clonotype was seen a handful of times. This sequence joins TRBV5-1 and TRBJ2-7; D call uncertain. V lost 5 bases and J 0 bases, leaving 12 bases between the germline ends. Germline V CDR1 and CDR2: SGHRS, YFSETQ. This CDR3 is built from 14 residues. This CDR3 reads CASSYLRNSYEQYF. CDR3 DNA sequence: TGCGCCAGCAGTTATTTACGAAACTCCTACGAGCAGTACTTC.

This clonotype was detected only once. A much larger clone differs by one base, so this may be a read error. In DNA, the CDR3 is TGTGCCAGCAACCAAGGATCTAGCGGATCCTACGAGCAGTACTTC. This gives the protein CASNQGSSGSYEQYF. The gene calls are TRBV4-2 and TRBJ2-7, with 7 bases lining up with TRBD2. The CDR3 length is 15 residues. Germline V gene lookup returns CDR1 LGHNA and CDR2 YNFKEQ.

This clonotype was recorded a few times. The chain has TRBV7-9 and TRBJ2-5; D may correspond to TRBD1 or TRBD2 (5 bases each). Trimming pared 4 bases from V and 5 bases from J, leaving 11 bases between. This CDR3 is 13 amino acids long. Germline V gene data show CDR1 as SEHNR and CDR2 as FQNEAQ (reference sequence). The CDR3 DNA is TGTGCCAGCAGCTCAGGGACGCTTGAGACCCAGTACTTC. This translates into CASSSGTLETQYF.

The sample holds a few counts of this clonotype. One junction end does not reproduce the germline sequence, and a read error may be involved. CDR3 protein: CASSQGQGKDGYTF. CDR3 nucleotide sequence: TGTGCCAGCAGTCAAGGACAGGGGAAGGATGGTTACACCTTC. The chain employs TRBV28 and TRBJ1-2; TRBD1 aligns across 9 bases. The CDR3 extends over 14 amino acids. The V gene's germline CDR1 is MDHEN and CDR2 SYDVKM.

This clonotype was counted a single time. The chain employs TRBV28 and TRBJ1-2, with a possible D match to TRBD1 (5 bases). V was shortened by 5 bases and J by 5 bases, with 15 bases between the two germline ends. The germline gives CDR1 MDHEN, CDR2 SYDVKM. The CDR3 spans 14 residues. DNA of the CDR3: TGTGCCAGCAGTGCAAACCAGGGAAGGTATGGCTACACCTTC. Translating gives CASSANQGRYGYTF.

This chain joins TRBV28 and TRBJ1-5; no reliable D call. Germline CDR1 and CDR2: MDHEN and SYDVKM. Trimming took 8 bases from V and 0 from J, leaving 8 bases between them. The CDR3 covers 13 residues. The CDR3 protein is CASRIYSNQPQHF. DNA for the CDR3: TGTGCCAGCCGTATTTATAGCAATCAGCCCCAGCATTTT. Full variable domain (rest looked up from reference TRBV28 and TRBJ1-5): DVKVTQSSRYLVKRTGEKVFLECVQDMDHENMFWYRQDPGLGLRLIYFSYDVKMKEKGDIPEGYSVSREKKERFSLILESASTNQTSMYLCASRIYSNQPQHFGDGTRLSIL.

In the case of this clonotype: Germline is not matched at one junction end, which may reflect a read error. CDR3 sequence reads: CSVGEAGANLLTF. In nucleotides, the CDR3 is TGCAGCGTTGGGGAGGCTGGGGCCAACCTCCTGACTTTC. The chain carries TRBV29-1 and TRBJ2-6; TRBD2 might be the D (6 bases). The length of the CDR3 is 13 residues. Germline-derived CDR1 and CDR2 are SQVTM and ANQGSEA. Full variable domain (missing parts from reference TRBV29-1 and TRBJ2-6): SAVISQKPSRDICQRGTSLTIQCQVDSQVTMMFWYRQQPGQSLTLIATANQGSEATYESGFVIDKFPISRPNLTFSTLTVSNMSPEDSSIYLCSVGEAGANLLTFGAGSRLTVL.

This chain links TRBV4-1 with TRBJ1-1, with TRBD1 as a possible D gene (5 bases). The CDR3 length is 17 residues. Germline loops: CDR1 MGHRA, CDR2 YSYEKL. Trimming stripped 1 base from V and 5 bases from J, with 20 bases between. The CDR3 DNA sequence: TGCGCCAGCAGCCAAGCGTCCACAGGATGTATGGGTACTGAAGCTTTCTTT. Protein sequence: CASSQASTGCMGTEAFF.